The source of this T cell receptor (beta chain) is a study of blood T cell repertoires in COVID-19. Study-level information: The cDNA or gDNA used as material had been derived from T cells, B-cell-depleted T cells, or PBMCs.

The germline gives CDR1 LGHDT, CDR2 YNNKEL (reference sequence). V was shortened by 1 base and J by 4 bases, with 12 bases between the two germline ends. The CDR3 spans 15 residues. Per the study methods: Amplification from reference gene primers served as the basis for estimated nucleated cell counts. Profiling relied on immunoSEQ multiplex PCR, and the TCRdb table lists in-frame clones only, not all of them. The V and J calls and clone size were taken over from that table, and D and trimming were inferred from the DNA. This table holds about 310,000 clones, nearly 90% found once. The source of this sequence is a woman aged 25 to 39 who had recovered from COVID-19. Specimen: PBMCs or T cells enriched from blood (not recorded which). V usage is TRBV3-1 (or the pseudogene TRBV3-2) and J usage is TRBJ2-3; TRBD1 might be the D (6 bases). The CDR3: CASSQAYQGSDTQYF. In DNA, the CDR3 is TGTGCCAGCAGCCAAGCCTACCAGGGGTCAGATACGCAGTATTTT.